These 27 T cell receptor beta chains share one sample of origin, sequenced in a study of blood T cell repertoires in COVID-19. TCRdb's table, derived via immunoSEQ multiplex PCR, lists solely in-frame clones and lacks some. This table has approximately 140,000 clones, roughly 87% appearing once. Sequenced input: peripheral blood. The receptor source for this set is a woman aged 55-70 years with active or convalescent COVID-19.

The V call is TRBV27, the J call TRBJ1-5; a weak D match, TRBD1 (5 bases). The V gene's germline CDR1 is MNHEY and CDR2 SMNVEV (reference sequence). V was shortened by 4 bases and J by 4 bases, with 11 bases between the two germline ends. The CDR3 is 14 amino acids. The CDR3 protein is CASSSRELNQPQHF. The CDR3 DNA sequence: TGTGCCAGCAGTTCCAGGGAATTGAATCAGCCCCAGCATTTT.

This clone was seen a single time. This chain connects TRBV20-1 to TRBJ2-5, with D uncertain. The CDR3 length is 10 residues. V gave up 3 bases and J gave up 5 bases, with 4 bases separating them. CDR1 is DFQATT, CDR2 SNEGSKA, per germline (reference sequence). The CDR3 region is CSASGETQYF. CDR3 bases: TGCAGTGCTAGCGGGGAGACCCAGTACTTC.

This clone appeared a single time. The chain combines TRBV25-1 with TRBJ1-1; D perhaps matches TRBD1 (5 bases). The V end lost 5 bases, the J end lost 3 bases, and 10 bases lay between the germline ends. The CDR3 sequence is 13 residues long. Germline lookup yields CDR1 MGHDK and CDR2 SYGVNS. CDR3 DNA sequence: TGTGCCAGCAGTCGGGGACTAGACACTGAAGCTTTCTTT. This translates into CASSRGLDTEAFF.

J is TRBJ1-1 and V is TRBV7-3; D is possibly TRBD1 (5 bases). V gave up 5 bases and J gave up 4 bases, with 14 bases separating them. This CDR3 has 14 residues. CDR1 and CDR2 from the germline V gene are SGHTA and FQGTGA. CDR3 sequence: CASSPTVIGTEAFF. The CDR3 nucleotides are TGTGCCAGCAGCCCGACAGTTATCGGCACTGAAGCTTTCTTT.

The V gene is TRBV5-1, the J gene TRBJ2-1; 9 bases agree with TRBD2. After removal of 1 base from V and 4 bases from J, the junction contained 3 bases not matched to a gene. Per germline, CDR1 SGHRS and CDR2 YFSETQ. CDR3 size: 15 residues. The CDR3 sequence: CASSLLTSGYNEQFF. The DNA of the CDR3 is TGCGCCAGCAGCTTGCTGACTAGCGGTTACAATGAGCAGTTCTTC.

The chain uses TRBV6-5 and TRBJ1-6; 8 bases are shared with TRBD1. Trimming at V came to 2 bases and at J to 14 bases, leaving 11 bases not matched to a gene. Germline CDR1 reads MNHEY; CDR2 reads SVGAGI. The CDR3 has 15 amino acids. The CDR3 DNA sequence: TGTGCCAGCAGTTACGAGTCAGGGGGCGTGGGCACCCTCCACTTT. Translating it yields CASSYESGGVGTLHF.

The genes are TRBV6-1 and TRBJ2-2, with a weak D call TRBD1 (6 bases). Germline V gene data show CDR1 as MNHNS and CDR2 as SASEGT. V lost 0 bases, J lost 7 bases, and 12 bases lay in between. This CDR3 spans 15 amino acids. The CDR3 sequence is CASSEARQVGGELFF. CDR3 nucleotides: TGTGCCAGCAGTGAAGCTCGACAGGTTGGCGGGGAGCTGTTTTTT.

This clone was seen a single time. The rearrangement joins TRBV2 to TRBJ1-6; 8 bases line up with TRBD1. This CDR3 contains 14 residues. V shed 10 bases, J shed 8 bases, and the junction held 10 bases outside the gene matches. CDR1 is SNHLY, CDR2 FYNNEI, per germline. CDR3 coding DNA: TGTGCCACCCAAGAGGCAGGGGGCCATTCACCCCTCCACTTT. Its translation: CATQEAGGHSPLHF.

This chain connects TRBV4-3 to TRBJ1-1, with D uncertain. CDR3 length: 15 amino acids. Germline values: CDR1 LGHNA, CDR2 YSLEER. V was clipped by 0 bases and J by 3 bases, with 11 bases between them. Here the CDR3 reads CASSQDWRSDTEAFF. The DNA of the CDR3 is TGCGCCAGCAGCCAAGACTGGAGGTCAGACACTGAAGCTTTCTTT.

The chain couples TRBV29-1 to TRBJ2-7; 12 nucleotides align to TRBD1. With 0 bases clipped from V and 5 bases from J, the junction kept 2 bases outside the gene matches. Germline values: CDR1 SQVTM, CDR2 ANQGSEA. The length of the CDR3 is 14 residues. CDR3 region: CSVEDGTGGNEQYF. The DNA for the CDR3 is TGCAGCGTTGAAGATGGGACAGGGGGCAACGAGCAGTACTTC.

V and J are TRBV6-5 and TRBJ2-7; 8 bases fit TRBD1. Germline V gene sequence: CDR1 MNHEY, CDR2 SVGAGI. This CDR3 is built from 14 residues. V dropped 5 bases and J dropped 4; count of bases not matched to a gene: 7. The CDR3 nucleotides are TGTGCCAGCAGTATTCGGACAGGGCTATACGAGCAGTACTTC. This sequence encodes CASSIRTGLYEQYF.

The rearrangement joins TRBV5-4 to TRBJ1-4; D gene ambiguous. Germline CDR1 SGHNT, CDR2 YYREEE (reference sequence). V shed 1 base and J shed 0 bases, with 7 bases lying between them. The CDR3 consists of 15 residues. The CDR3 sequence is CASSLFTATNEKLFF. For the CDR3, the DNA is TGTGCCAGCAGCTTGTTTACTGCAACTAATGAAAAACTGTTTTTT.

The gene calls are TRBV12-3 or TRBV12-4 and TRBJ1-6, with no clear D. V was trimmed by 3 bases and J by 8 bases, leaving 5 bases between them. There are 12 residues in the CDR3. Here the CDR3 DNA reads TGTGCCAGCAGTTTGAGGGATTCACCCCTCCACTTT. Its protein product is CASSLRDSPLHF.

The V call is TRBV11-2, the J call TRBJ2-1, with TRBD1 matching 9 bases. CDR3 size: 15 residues. The J segment lost 5 bases and the V segment lost 4 bases, leaving 6 bases of the junction unmatched. CDR1 is SGHAT, CDR2 FQNNGV, per germline. The CDR3 sequence: CASSYGQGSHNEQFF. DNA for the CDR3: TGTGCCAGCAGCTACGGACAGGGGTCCCACAATGAGCAGTTCTTC.

The chain has TRBV4-1 and TRBJ1-1, with D perhaps matching TRBD1 (5 bases). The CDR3 totals 12 residues. Germline V gives CDR1 MGHRA, CDR2 YSYEKL. Trimming took 10 bases from V and 4 from J, leaving 13 bases between them. The CDR3 region has the DNA TGCGCCAAAGGGGAAGGTGGCACTGAAGCTTTCTTT. It yields the protein CAKGEGGTEAFF.

The chain is built from TRBV2 and TRBJ1-1; D may be TRBD1 (6 bases). Germline CDR1 and CDR2: SNHLY and FYNNEI. The V gene lost 7 bases and the J gene lost 1 base, with 13 bases spanning the gap. This CDR3 is built from 14 residues. CDR3 sequence: CASTAGQPNTEAFF. CDR3 bases: TGTGCCAGCACCGCCGGACAGCCGAACACTGAAGCTTTCTTT. The complete variable domain, with remaining parts taken from reference TRBV2 and TRBJ1-1, reads EPEVTQTPSHQVTQMGQEVILRCVPISNHLYFYWYRQILGQKVEFLVSFYNNEISEKSEIFDDQFSVERPDGSNFTLKIRSTKLEDSAMYFCASTAGQPNTEAFFGQGTRLTVV.

The rearrangement links TRBV29-1 to TRBJ1-2; TRBD1 aligns across 9 bases. The junction had 6 bases not matched to a gene; V was cut back by 7 bases and J by 6 bases. This CDR3 has 12 residues. CDR1 is SQVTM, CDR2 ANQGSEA, per germline. The CDR3 DNA sequence: TGCAGCGGGGGGGGACAGGGTAATGGCTACACCTTC. Translating it yields CSGGGQGNGYTF.

The chain employs TRBV7-2 and TRBJ1-3; D is ambiguous. The CDR3 contains 17 residues. The V gene's germline CDR1 is SGHTA and CDR2 FQGNSA. V was shortened by 3 bases and J by 0 bases, with 15 bases between the two germline ends. This CDR3 reads CASSFSPRVDSGNTIYF. The CDR3, as DNA: TGTGCCAGCAGCTTTTCCCCGAGGGTAGACTCTGGAAACACCATATATTTT.

This rearrangement joins TRBV5-4 to TRBJ1-3; TRBD1 aligns across 10 bases. V shed 0 bases and J 2 bases; nucleotides not matched to a gene: 2. The CDR3 totals 16 residues. Germline V gene lookup returns CDR1 SGHNT and CDR2 YYREEE (reference sequence). CDR3 DNA: TGTGCCAGCAGCTTGGTGACAGGGGGCCCTGGAAACACCATATATTTT. Its protein product is CASSLVTGGPGNTIYF.

The chain has TRBV10-3 and TRBJ1-2; D is unclear. V lost 0 bases, J lost 2 bases, and 7 bases lay in between. Per germline, CDR1 ENHRY and CDR2 SYGVKD. The CDR3 length is 14 residues. In nucleotides, the CDR3 is TGTGCCATCAGTGAGTCAAACAAGAACTATGGCTACACCTTC. It encodes CAISESNKNYGYTF.

The rearrangement uses TRBV5-6 and TRBJ1-6, with TRBD1 matching 7 bases. The CDR3 runs 15 residues. The J segment lost 8 bases and the V segment lost 1 base, leaving 6 bases of the junction unmatched. Germline loops: CDR1 SGHDT, CDR2 YYEEEE. The DNA for the CDR3 is TGTGCCAGCAGCTTGTTCGACAGGGATGATTCACCCCTCCACTTT. Protein: CASSLFDRDDSPLHF.

V and J are TRBV2 and TRBJ1-5, with a possible D match to TRBD1 (6 bases). This CDR3 spans 15 amino acids. Germline values: CDR1 SNHLY, CDR2 FYNNEI. Trimming took off 1 base at V and 7 bases at J, with 14 bases between the two ends. The CDR3 region is CASSEGQALRQPQHF. CDR3 bases: TGTGCCAGCAGTGAAGGACAGGCCCTTCGACAGCCCCAGCATTTT. Based on the CDR3 plus reference TRBV2 and TRBJ1-5, the full variable domain is EPEVTQTPSHQVTQMGQEVILRCVPISNHLYFYWYRQILGQKVEFLVSFYNNEISEKSEIFDDQFSVERPDGSNFTLKIRSTKLEDSAMYFCASSEGQALRQPQHFGDGTRLSIL.

Only one count was recorded for this clone. The rearrangement uses TRBV7-2 and TRBJ2-7; D ambiguous. Trimming stripped 2 bases from V and 1 base from J, with 18 bases between. This CDR3 has 17 amino acids. CDR1 SGHTA and CDR2 FQGNSA come from the germline V gene. DNA for the CDR3: TGTGCCAGCAGCTTAACCCGCCTCCCGGTAGATTCCTACGAGCAGTACTTC. Amino acids: CASSLTRLPVDSYEQYF.

The chain combines TRBV3-1 (or the pseudogene TRBV3-2) with TRBJ1-6; D is possibly TRBD1 (5 bases). This CDR3 region has 18 residues. CDR1 is LGHDT and CDR2 is YNNKEL in the germline V gene (reference sequence). V lost 4 bases to trimming and J lost 7 bases, with 23 bases between them. CDR3 sequence reads: CASSRGETGPQSNSPLHF. The DNA for the CDR3 is TGTGCCAGCAGCCGGGGGGAAACCGGGCCCCAAAGCAATTCACCCCTCCACTTT.

This chain joins TRBV20-1 and TRBJ1-5; weak D call: TRBD1 (6 bases). The V end lost 3 bases, the J end lost 2 bases, and 23 bases lay between the germline ends. CDR3 length: 18 amino acids. The germline CDR1 and CDR2 sequences are DFQATT and SNEGSKA (reference sequence). Here the CDR3 reads CSASGSRDTYYGNQPQHF. The DNA of the CDR3 is TGCAGTGCTAGTGGGTCCCGGGACACCTACTACGGCAATCAGCCCCAGCATTTT.

The V and J genes are TRBV19 and TRBJ1-5; D is undetermined. Per the germline V gene, CDR1 is LNHDA and CDR2 is SQIVND (reference sequence). The germline V and J ends were trimmed by 7 bases and 11 bases, with 21 bases remaining between them. CDR3 length: 14 amino acids. The CDR3: CASTPGIYNLAQHF. The CDR3 DNA follows: TGTGCCAGTACCCCCGGGATATACAATTTGGCCCAGCATTTT.

The chain joins TRBV10-1 to TRBJ1-2, with TRBD1 matching 8 bases. The length of the CDR3 is 15 residues. Germline CDR1 and CDR2: WNHNN and SYGVQD (reference sequence). After removal of 0 bases from V and 8 bases from J, the junction contained 8 bases not matched to a gene. CDR3 nucleotide sequence: TGCGCCAGCAGTGAGTCGATCCCAGGGGGCAAGGGCTACACCTTC. The encoded protein is CASSESIPGGKGYTF.